This T cell receptor beta chain was profiled in a study of T cells in Graves' hyperthyroidism and ophthalmopathy. Study context: Sampling of peripheral blood happened at initial diagnosis, prior to any treatment.

Authors of the study amplified TCR beta CDR3 regions from RNA transcripts. A first-round RT-PCR of the TCR CDR3 used the HTBI primer set. TCRdb used MiXCR to reprocess the multiplex PCR reads, holding one entry per CDR3 protein. The profile shows 450,000 to 600,000 distinct CDR3 sequences, just under 20% of them singletons. Among ophthalmopathy patients, the Clinical Activity Score reached at least 3, the NOSPECS grade reached at least 4, and duration remained under 3 months. This sample holds PBMCs from roughly 10 ml fresh peripheral blood. This clonotype was counted once. A much larger clone is a single base away; this may be a read error. The CDR3 consists of 16 residues. Trimming pared 5 bases from V and 5 bases from J, leaving 18 bases between. Germline V lookup: CDR1 MDHEN, CDR2 SYDVKM.

Sequencing was carried out using blood. The clonotype comes from a man in his forties with Graves' ophthalmopathy. This chain joins TRBV28 and TRBJ2-2; D unresolved. The CDR3 bases are TGTGCCAGCAGTGTTAGCCGGGCAGCCCTAACCGGGGAGCTGTTTTTT. Its protein product is CASSVSRAALTGELFF. The entire variable domain, with the rest obtained from reference TRBV28 and TRBJ2-2, is as follows: DVKVTQSSRYLVKRTGEKVFLECVQDMDHENMFWYRQDPGLGLRLIYFSYDVKMKEKGDIPEGYSVSREKKERFSLILESASTNQTSMYLCASSVSRAALTGELFFGEGSRLTVL.